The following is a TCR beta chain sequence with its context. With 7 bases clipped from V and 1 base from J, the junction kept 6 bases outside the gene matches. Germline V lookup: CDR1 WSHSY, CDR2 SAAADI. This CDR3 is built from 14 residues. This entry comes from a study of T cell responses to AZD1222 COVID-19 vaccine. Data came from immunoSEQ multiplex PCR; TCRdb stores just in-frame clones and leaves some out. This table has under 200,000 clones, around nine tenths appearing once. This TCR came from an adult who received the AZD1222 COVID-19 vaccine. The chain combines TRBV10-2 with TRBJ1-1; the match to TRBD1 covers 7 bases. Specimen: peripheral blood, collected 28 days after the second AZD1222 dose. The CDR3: CASTGQVSNTEAFF. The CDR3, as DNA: TGCGCCAGCACCGGACAGGTCTCGAACACTGAAGCTTTCTTT.